This T cell receptor beta chain was recovered during a study of T cells in Graves' hyperthyroidism and ophthalmopathy. Amplification of TCR beta CDR3 regions was performed using RNA transcripts as template. HTBI primers were employed in a first-round RT-PCR of the TCR CDR3. TCRdb re-analysed the multiplex PCR reads in MiXCR, keeping a single row per CDR3 protein. The table records around 390,000 distinct CDR3 sequences, roughly 15% of them present only once. The table lists this clonotype with many counts. The antigen remains undetermined. General study results and limits: A 13 V-J model separated ophthalmopathy from stable hyperthyroidism. Blood also contained most expanded thyroid clonotypes above 0.001.

The CDR3 is 15 amino acids. The ends were cut back, 6 bases at V and 5 bases at J, with 19 bases in the middle. Per the germline V gene, CDR1 is MDHEN and CDR2 is SYDVKM. Out of over 7.5 ml of fresh peripheral blood came the PBMCs. The material sequenced was blood. The source is a woman aged 25 to 39 with Graves' ophthalmopathy. V gene TRBV28 combines with J gene TRBJ1-1; possibly TRBD1 for D (6 bases). The DNA for the CDR3 is TGTGCCAGCAGGAAACAGGGTGGGCTGGGTACTGAAGCTTTCTTT. Amino acid sequence: CASRKQGGLGTEAFF.